This section outlines one T cell receptor beta chain sequence together with its context. This CDR3 is 15 amino acids long. The germline V gene encodes CDR1 SNHLY and CDR2 FYNNEI. The trim removed 4 bases at V and 4 bases at J, leaving 4 bases unmatched. The record originates from a study of cytomegalovirus exposure and HLA in healthy donors. 13 Jbeta primers and 60 Vbeta primers were used for the PCR. The repertoire was sequenced with immunoSEQ multiplex PCR; TCRdb's copy has only in-frame clones and lacks some. The sample yields roughly 110,000 clones, around three quarters seen once. The origin of this receptor is a man in his thirties or forties in good health and CMV-seronegative. Specimen: PBMCs. V gene TRBV2 combines with J gene TRBJ2-3; 11 bases are a match to TRBD2. The DNA for the CDR3 is TGTGCCAGCAGTGGAATAGCGGGAGGGCCAGATACGCAGTATTTT. Translated, it gives CASSGIAGGPDTQYF.